This entry features one T cell receptor (beta chain) sequence. What it binds is unknown. The data belong to a study of T cell responses to AZD1222 COVID-19 vaccine. Repertoires were generated with immunoSEQ multiplex PCR, while TCRdb's copy carries only in-frame clones and drops some. This table holds tens of thousands of clones, 80% to 90% found once. The CDR3 has 16 residues. CDR1 MGHRA and CDR2 YSYEKL come from the germline V gene. The junction had 13 bases not matched to a gene; V was cut back by 4 bases and J by 5 bases. Points from the study as a whole: Samples come after the peak T cell response, not at day 14. CD4 TCRs linked to vaccination spanned spike, dominating at 160-218 and 743-854.

This TCR derives from an adult in good health. The gene calls are TRBV4-1 and TRBJ2-7, with 8 bases fitting TRBD2. Sample: peripheral blood, taken on day 0 of AZD1222 vaccination. DNA of the CDR3: TGCGCCAGCAGCCGTGGATACGGGAGGGGAGCCAACGAGCAGTACTTC. Protein product: CASSRGYGRGANEQYF.